Each of the 27 T cell receptor beta chains below was sequenced from the same sample in a study of CD8 T cells in ankylosing spondylitis. Study findings and constraints: A TCR beta motif of roughly 8 highly homologous variants seemed to mark ankylosing spondylitis blood.

Their specific antigens are unknown. Via MiXCR, TCRdb re-called the 5' RACE reads, giving one row per CDR3 protein. The sample includes about 800,000 distinct CDR3 sequences, about an eighth of them seen just once. Sequenced material: blood, either unsorted or a sorted T cell fraction (not recorded which). The receptors were gathered from a male donor with ankylosing spondylitis.

The J gene is TRBJ2-6, the V gene TRBV5-1; the D is unclear. CDR3 length: 15 residues. Per germline, CDR1 SGHRS and CDR2 YFSETQ. V shed 4 bases and J shed 4 bases, with 12 bases lying between them. The CDR3 loop reads CASSMTLSGANVLTF. CDR3 nucleotide sequence: TGCGCCAGCAGCATGACACTCTCCGGGGCCAACGTCCTGACTTTC. Full variable domain (outside the CDR3, taken from reference TRBV5-1 and TRBJ2-6): KAGVTQTPRYLIKTRGQQVTLSCSPISGHRSVSWYQQTPGQGLQFLFEYFSETQRNKGNFPGRFSGRQFSNSRSEMNVSTLELGDSALYLCASSMTLSGANVLTFGAGSRLTVL.

The chain recombines TRBV10-3 with TRBJ2-1; 11 bases match TRBD2. V was clipped by 6 bases and J by 7 bases; unmatched bases: 11. The CDR3 totals 16 residues. CDR1 and CDR2 (germline): ENHRY, SYGVKD. CDR3 DNA: TGTGCCATCAGGGATGGTAGCGGGAGGGGGTCAAATGAGCAGTTCTTC. It yields the protein CAIRDGSGRGSNEQFF.

Only a few counts were recorded for this clonotype. The chain has TRBV5-4 and TRBJ2-1, with TRBD2 matching 11 bases. Germline CDR1 reads SGHNT; CDR2 reads YYREEE (reference sequence). The CDR3 runs to 15 residues. Trimming cost V 3 bases and J 7 bases; bases outside gene matches: 6. Here the CDR3 reads CASSWGLAAGNEQFF. The CDR3 nucleotides read TGTGCCAGCAGCTGGGGACTAGCGGCAGGGAATGAGCAGTTCTTC.

The V and J genes are TRBV7-3 and TRBJ1-1; D is undetermined. Trimming cost V 5 bases and J 11 bases, with 15 bases left between them. Germline loops: CDR1 SGHTA, CDR2 FQGTGA. The CDR3 runs 12 residues. The CDR3 spells CASSIGPGRAFF. The CDR3 nucleotides read TGTGCCAGCAGCATCGGACCAGGCAGGGCTTTCTTT.

This clonotype was counted between two and nine times. V gene TRBV20-1 combines with J gene TRBJ2-3; maybe TRBD2 (6 bases). Per germline, CDR1 DFQATT and CDR2 SNEGSKA (reference sequence). This CDR3 is 13 amino acids long. Deletions cut 3 bases from V and 2 bases from J, with 9 bases between. The CDR3 is CSASSSATDTQYF. The CDR3 DNA reads as TGCAGTGCTAGCTCTAGCGCCACAGATACGCAGTATTTT.

This clonotype was seen at least ten times. The chain recombines TRBV29-1 with TRBJ2-7, with 7 bases identical to TRBD1. This CDR3 region has 13 residues. Per the germline V gene, CDR1 is SQVTM and CDR2 is ANQGSEA. V gave up 4 bases and J gave up 0 bases; unmatched junction bases: 3. CDR3 residues: CSVARQGSYEQYF. The CDR3, as DNA: TGCAGCGTTGCGCGACAGGGCTCCTACGAGCAGTACTTC.

The chain links TRBV20-1 to TRBJ2-5; no firm D call. This CDR3 is 12 amino acids long. Germline CDR1 and CDR2: DFQATT and SNEGSKA (reference sequence). V was clipped by 8 bases and J by 2 bases, with 12 bases between them. The CDR3 DNA follows: TGCAGTTCCGAGCCCGTTCAAGAGACCCAGTACTTC. Translated, it gives CSSEPVQETQYF.

Turning to this clonotype: A junction boundary mismatches the germline segment, possibly from a read error. The chain recombines TRBV7-3 with TRBJ1-3; the match to TRBD1 covers 7 bases. This CDR3 is built from 15 residues. Germline lookup yields CDR1 SGHTA and CDR2 FQGTGA. CDR3 sequence: CASSVTTGIGNTIYF. Written as DNA, the CDR3 is TGTGCCAGCAGCGTAACGACAGGGATTGGAAACACCATATATTTT.

The genes are TRBV19 and TRBJ2-5, with D perhaps matching TRBD2 (5 bases). The ends were cut back, 3 bases at V and 3 bases at J, with 11 bases in the middle. Germline CDR1 reads LNHDA; CDR2 reads SQIVND (reference sequence). This CDR3 is built from 14 residues. CDR3 region: CASSITVGEETQYF. DNA of the CDR3: TGTGCCAGTAGTATTACGGTCGGGGAAGAGACCCAGTACTTC.

This clonotype was counted between two and nine times. The rearrangement links TRBV20-1 to TRBJ2-5; TRBD2 aligns across 8 bases. In germline, CDR1 is DFQATT, CDR2 SNEGSKA (reference sequence). This CDR3 spans 16 amino acids. V gave up 4 bases and J gave up 0 bases; unmatched junction bases: 10. The CDR3 nucleotides are TGCAGTGCTATGGCGGGGGGATCCTCGTACCAAGAGACCCAGTACTTC. Translation: CSAMAGGSSYQETQYF.

The V call is TRBV10-3, the J call TRBJ1-2; 8 bases are a match to TRBD1. After removal of 3 bases from V and 4 bases from J, the junction contained 10 bases not matched to a gene. Germline V gene data show CDR1 as ENHRY and CDR2 as SYGVKD. The CDR3 is made up of 16 amino acids. The CDR3, as DNA: TGTGCCATCAGTGACCCGGACAGGGCAAACTTCTATGGCTACACCTTC. Its translation: CAISDPDRANFYGYTF.

The rearrangement links TRBV5-1 to TRBJ2-3, with a weak D call TRBD2 (5 bases). The CDR3 spans 13 residues. CDR1 is SGHRS, CDR2 YFSETQ, per germline. The V gene lost 3 bases and the J gene lost 4 bases, with 9 bases spanning the gap. As DNA, the CDR3 is TGCGCCAGCAGCTCCAGCGGCCCAGATACGCAGTATTTT. The encoded protein is CASSSSGPDTQYF.

This chain joins TRBV12-3 or TRBV12-4 and TRBJ1-1, with D unresolved. Trimming took off 7 bases at V and 3 bases at J, with 15 bases between the two ends. This CDR3 region has 14 residues. Written as DNA, the CDR3 is TGTGCCAGCACCCCCTGGGGAACGGACACTGAAGCTTTCTTT. Protein product: CASTPWGTDTEAFF.

This clonotype has a count of ten or more. The chain uses TRBV5-6 and TRBJ2-7; D remains unclear. The CDR3 is 17 amino acids. CDR1 and CDR2 (germline): SGHDT, YYEEEE. V was trimmed by 5 bases and J by 4 bases, leaving 25 bases between them. The CDR3 sequence is CASSVQSTLSRSYEQYF. For the CDR3, the DNA is TGTGCCAGCAGTGTTCAGTCTACTCTTAGCCGGAGTTACGAGCAGTACTTC.

This clonotype was detected ten times or more. The CDR3 DNA reads as TGTGCCAGCAGCTTAGGGCCCAGCGGGAGCACAGATACGCAGTATTTT. As protein: CASSLGPSGSTDTQYF. This chain connects TRBV7-2 to TRBJ2-3; D possibly corresponds to TRBD2 (6 bases). V was pared by 1 base and J by 0 bases, with 11 bases between. There are 16 residues in the CDR3. Germline V lookup: CDR1 SGHTA, CDR2 FQGNSA.

This clonotype was seen more than once but under ten times. CDR3 nucleotide sequence: TGTGCCAGCAGTTCCGGGGTCCTCGGAGCTGGGGCCAACGTCCTGACTTTC. Translation: CASSSGVLGAGANVLTF. This chain links TRBV27 with TRBJ2-6; tentative D call: TRBD2 (5 bases). The CDR3 consists of 17 residues. Trimming took 4 bases from V and 2 from J, leaving 15 bases between them. Per the germline V gene, CDR1 is MNHEY and CDR2 is SMNVEV (reference sequence). The full variable domain, its missing parts supplied by reference TRBV27 and TRBJ2-6, is EAQVTQNPRYLITVTGKKLTVTCSQNMNHEYMSWYRQDPGLGLRQIYYSMNVEVTDKGDVPEGYKVSRKEKRNFPLILESPSPNQTSLYFCASSSGVLGAGANVLTFGAGSRLTVL.

The chain is built from TRBV5-5 and TRBJ2-7; D possibly matches TRBD1 or TRBD2 (5 bases each). Germline CDR1 is SGHKS and CDR2 is YYEKEE (reference sequence). The CDR3 is 15 amino acids. Trimming removed 0 bases at V and 4 bases at J, with 14 bases between. CDR3 residues: CASSLGQRGFYEQYF. As DNA, the CDR3 is TGTGCCAGCAGCTTGGGACAGAGGGGATTTTACGAGCAGTACTTC.

This chain connects TRBV5-6 to TRBJ2-5, with 10 bases lining up with TRBD2. Germline V lookup: CDR1 SGHDT, CDR2 YYEEEE. Trimming cost V 2 bases and J 5 bases; bases outside gene matches: 6. CDR3 length: 15 amino acids. The CDR3 spells CASSFPLAGAETQYF. The CDR3 bases are TGTGCCAGCAGCTTTCCCCTAGCGGGGGCCGAGACCCAGTACTTC.

The chain uses TRBV20-1 and TRBJ1-1, with 7 bases aligning to TRBD1. The CDR3 is 16 residues long. Germline V gene sequence: CDR1 DFQATT, CDR2 SNEGSKA (reference sequence). With V trimmed by 0 bases and J by 0 bases, 7 bases remained unmatched. The CDR3 coding sequence is TGCAGTGCTAGAGATCACACAGGGGTAATGAACACTGAAGCTTTCTTT. This sequence encodes CSARDHTGVMNTEAFF.

V is TRBV27 and J is TRBJ1-1; possible D gene TRBD1, 5 bases. The CDR3 is 15 amino acids. Germline V gene data show CDR1 as MNHEY and CDR2 as SMNVEV (reference sequence). V lost 5 bases, J lost 6 bases, and 19 bases lay in between. The CDR3 nucleotides read TGTGCCAGCAGTCCCCGACCCGGGGCAATCCCTGAAGCTTTCTTT. It specifies CASSPRPGAIPEAFF.

The V and J genes are TRBV5-4 and TRBJ2-3; 8 bases are a match to TRBD2. Trimming took 0 bases from V and 6 from J; bases not matched to a gene: 18. The CDR3 sequence is 19 residues long. CDR1 is SGHNT, CDR2 YYREEE, per germline (reference sequence). CDR3 region: CASSLASGPGRGWTDTQYF. CDR3 DNA sequence: TGTGCCAGCAGCTTGGCTAGCGGGCCGGGTAGGGGGTGGACGGATACGCAGTATTTT.

The chain links TRBV20-1 to TRBJ2-5, with D possibly matching TRBD2 (6 bases). Per germline, CDR1 DFQATT and CDR2 SNEGSKA (reference sequence). The CDR3 runs to 13 residues. Trimming took off 3 bases at V and 3 bases at J, with 11 bases between the two ends. DNA of the CDR3: TGCAGTGCTAGCTCTAGCGCGGAAGAGACCCAGTACTTC. This codes for CSASSSAEETQYF.

This clonotype appeared a few times. The chain couples TRBV5-1 to TRBJ1-2, with D uncertain. Germline-derived CDR1 and CDR2 are SGHRS and YFSETQ. V was clipped by 0 bases and J by 5 bases, with 14 bases between them. The CDR3 loop spans 15 amino acids. CDR3 loop: CASSLVGRTGYGYTF. CDR3 nucleotide sequence: TGCGCCAGCAGCTTGGTTGGCAGGACTGGATATGGCTACACCTTC.

V gene TRBV6-2 or TRBV6-3 combines with J gene TRBJ1-1; a weak D match, TRBD1 (5 bases). The CDR3 runs 16 residues. The germline V gene encodes CDR1 MNHEY and CDR2 SVGEGT. With 3 bases removed from V and 2 bases from J, the gap between germline ends came to 16 bases. CDR3 region: CASSYQSGIGNTEAFF. The CDR3 DNA reads TGTGCCAGCAGTTATCAATCAGGGATAGGAAACACTGAAGCTTTCTTT.

The V and J genes are TRBV18 and TRBJ2-3, with D unresolved. Germline V gene data show CDR1 as KGHSH and CDR2 as LQKENI. The V and J ends lost 1 base and 0 bases respectively, with 11 bases between them. There are 16 residues in the CDR3. The CDR3 nucleotides are TGTGCCAGCTCACCACAAATGAAGGAAAGCACAGATACGCAGTATTTT. Its protein product is CASSPQMKESTDTQYF. Filled out from reference TRBV18 and TRBJ2-3, the complete variable domain reads NAGVMQNPRHLVRRRGQEARLRCSPMKGHSHVYWYRQLPEEGLKFMVYLQKENIIDESGMPKERFSAEFPKEGPSILRIQQVVRGDSAAYFCASSPQMKESTDTQYFGPGTRLTVL.

This clonotype appeared a single time. The DNA for the CDR3 is TGTGCCAGCAGCACCTACAGGGAAAAGGGCTACACCTTC. This codes for CASSTYREKGYTF. The chain links TRBV11-2 to TRBJ1-2; D perhaps matches TRBD1 (6 bases). Trimming shortened V by 5 bases and J by 8 bases, and 15 bases separated the two germline ends. The V gene's germline CDR1 is SGHAT and CDR2 FQNNGV. CDR3 length: 13 amino acids.

This clonotype was counted a few times. V and J are TRBV4-3 and TRBJ1-6, with D uncertain. Per germline, CDR1 LGHNA and CDR2 YSLEER. Trimming took 1 base from V and 5 from J, leaving 12 bases between them. The CDR3 is 16 amino acids. For the CDR3, the DNA is TGCGCCAGCAGCCAAGCTCTCTCTGGGGATAATTCACCCCTCCACTTT. Protein: CASSQALSGDNSPLHF.